This T cell receptor beta chain originates from a study of blood T cell repertoires in COVID-19. Study overall: COVID-19 samples collected from the United States, Italy and Spain covered acute and convalescent phases. PBMCs, B-cell-depleted T cells, or T cells provided the cDNA or gDNA that made up the material.

Looked up from germline, CDR1 is SGHTA and CDR2 is FQGTGA. The CDR3 extends over 15 amino acids. The junction had 3 bases not matched to a gene; V was cut back by 4 bases and J by 4 bases. Original processing notes: By means of reference gene primer amplification, nucleated cell counts were estimated. The data were produced by immunoSEQ multiplex PCR, yet TCRdb's version contains in-frame clones alone and is incomplete. V and J calls and clone size follow that table, whereas D and trimming were derived from the DNA. This table has nearly 85,000 clones, 80% to 90% appearing once. Concerning this clone itself: Other DNA sequences of this sample code for an identical CDR3.

The receptor comes from a woman aged 55-75 years with acute or convalescent COVID-19. The chain links TRBV7-3 to TRBJ2-1; 11 bases map to TRBD2. What was sequenced was peripheral blood. The CDR3 here is CASSSLAGGYNEQFF. The CDR3 DNA sequence: TGTGCCAGCAGCTCTCTAGCGGGGGGTTACAATGAGCAGTTCTTC.